This TCR beta chain originates from a study of vaccination and CD4 T cells after COVID-19. Study-wide background: Each convalescent patient was PCR positive for SARS-CoV-2 on nasal swab; ten or so cases were mild and one severe. In the convalescent cohort, there were six males and four females, two of them Hispanic. Median time from second vaccine dose to sampling was just over 70 days (14 to 241).

This clonotype was seen more than once but under ten times. Deletions cut 3 bases from V and 5 bases from J, with 7 bases between. CDR3 length equals 13 residues. In germline, CDR1 is SGHVS, CDR2 FNYEAQ. TCRdb redid the calling of the PCR reads with MiXCR, one entry per CDR3 protein. The profile covers more than 12,000 distinct CDR3 sequences, with roughly 71% appearing a single time and around 1.2% taken by the ten largest. This TCR came from a human donor who had recovered from COVID-19. This chain connects TRBV7-6 to TRBJ2-2, with D possibly being TRBD1 or TRBD2 (5 bases each). The sequences come from CD4+ T cells from blood, collected after SARS-CoV-2 vaccination. CDR3 loop: CASSFGTTGELFF. CDR3 coding DNA: TGTGCCAGCAGCTTCGGGACGACCGGGGAGCTGTTTTTT.